What follows is one TCR beta chain and its context. Its recognized antigen is unknown. A junction end diverges from the germline sequence, so it may reflect a read error. Without any cell sorting, total RNA and DNA were co-extracted from about 20-30 mg of bulk tissue using the AllPrep DNA/RNA mini kit. Between late 2015 and 2016, five patients in China with histopathologically diagnosed primary liver carcinoma had surgical resection. Chronic HBV infection was present in the patients, and the patients were treatment-naive at sampling. Each tumor was sampled at five spatially separated regions: the tumor centre plus the superior, inferior, left-lateral and right-lateral poles. According to histology, viable tumor cells made up more than 80% of every tumor sample. Each fresh piece of tumor and adjacent tissue was cut in two, with one half stored in RNAlater at -80 degrees C and the other half sent for histology.

The CDR3 holds 13 amino acids from the cysteine to the phenylalanine. This entry keeps only the CDR3 DNA: 39 bases, framed from base 1. The sample originates from a study of tumor-infiltrating lymphocytes in primary liver carcinoma (dated by TCRdb to about 2017). In terms of the full investigation: The five patients, three men and two women aged 30 to 69 years, had hepatocellular carcinoma (four) or combined HCC and intrahepatic cholangiocarcinoma (one). The five patients had tumors staged T1-T3 N0M0, with maximum diameters ranging from about 4.2 to 10 cm. Roughly 3.5 to 8 million productive TCRbeta reads were obtained per sample, and no significant difference in read depth was found between tissue types. Across five regions of each liver tumor, along with adjacent normal tissue and blood, the study brought together TCRbeta repertoire sequencing, expression microarrays and whole-exome sequencing. TCRbeta repertoire sequencing covered roughly 35 specimens from 5 patients: roughly 25 tumor regions, 5 adjacent noncancerous liver tissues and 5 peripheral blood samples. The roughly 27 tumor region samples were profiled with Agilent mRNA microarrays so that TCRbeta repertoire diversity could be related to the local molecular phenotype. Reproducibility between technical replicate repertoires was high, with correlation coefficients above 0.98 and mean shared-clone rates near 0.89. Overall study results and their limits: Repertoire overlap was found to be higher between tumor regions (mean around 35%) than between tumor-adjacent (roughly 17%) or tumor-blood (about 14%) pairs, consistent with antigen-driven expansion. Bulk unsorted samples precluded comparing CD4+ and CD8+ T cell repertoires. Only the TCR beta chain was sequenced, so true repertoire diversity is likely underestimated because unpaired alpha chains were not captured. Compared with blood, tumors had a significantly larger share of the repertoire taken up by the top 250 clones (p = 0.039). Only about 8-24% of top clones were present in all five regions of a tumor, suggesting spatial heterogeneity of tumor-infiltrating T cells. With just four or five patients in the study, the authors point out that the findings should be validated in a larger study.

TCRbeta-specific cDNA was reverse-transcribed from around 0.45 ug total RNA using a constant-region primer and ProtoScript II reverse transcriptase. The TCRbeta libraries were prepared through three rounds of nested multiplex PCR following a slightly modified ARM-PCR procedure. Each of the first two PCR rounds ran for nine to ten cycles and used multiplex TRBV1-TRBV30 forward primers together with a Cbeta reverse primer. A final 25-cycle PCR with Deep VentR polymerase added sample barcodes and Illumina adapters. Before sequencing, amplicons of 200-500 bp were purified from gel using a QIAquick gel extraction kit. The TCRbeta amplicons were sequenced with 250-bp paired-end reads on an Illumina HiSeq 2500. Per the original workflow: Trimmomatic v0.33 was used to quality-trim the reads, and FLASH v1.2.11 was used to merge paired reads so that full CDR3 sequences could be recovered. V, D and J germline segments were assigned to the rearranged TCRbeta sequences by MiGEC v1.2.1b. Clonotype statistics, along with Shannon-Wiener diversity indices, were calculated using VDJtools v1.0.0. To cut down on sampling bias, every analysis after diversity analysis relied on just the 250 most abundant clonotypes from each sample. The raw public data were reprocessed by TCRdb itself: fastp quality trimming at Q25, MiXCR clonotype calling, in-frame beta chains only. Rows merge per CDR3 protein into single entries with the most common DNA and genes. Clone size and V and J calls follow TCRdb, not the original study. The table for this sample lists fewer than 75,000 distinct CDR3 sequences; 71% of them were counted only once. Roughly 40% of the sample is held by the ten biggest clonotypes.

Specimen: liver tumor tissue from sampling region 4. This sample's cell subset or site label indicates: tumor region T4, right-lateral pole. Rearrangement joined TRBV12-3 or TRBV12-4 to TRBJ2-7, with 8 bases matching TRBD1. This TCR derives from a man aged 40-55 years with primary liver carcinoma and hepatitis B virus infection. The nucleotide sequence is TGTGCCAGCAGTTGGACAGGGTACTACGAGCGGTACTTC. Its protein reads: CASSWTGYYERYF.